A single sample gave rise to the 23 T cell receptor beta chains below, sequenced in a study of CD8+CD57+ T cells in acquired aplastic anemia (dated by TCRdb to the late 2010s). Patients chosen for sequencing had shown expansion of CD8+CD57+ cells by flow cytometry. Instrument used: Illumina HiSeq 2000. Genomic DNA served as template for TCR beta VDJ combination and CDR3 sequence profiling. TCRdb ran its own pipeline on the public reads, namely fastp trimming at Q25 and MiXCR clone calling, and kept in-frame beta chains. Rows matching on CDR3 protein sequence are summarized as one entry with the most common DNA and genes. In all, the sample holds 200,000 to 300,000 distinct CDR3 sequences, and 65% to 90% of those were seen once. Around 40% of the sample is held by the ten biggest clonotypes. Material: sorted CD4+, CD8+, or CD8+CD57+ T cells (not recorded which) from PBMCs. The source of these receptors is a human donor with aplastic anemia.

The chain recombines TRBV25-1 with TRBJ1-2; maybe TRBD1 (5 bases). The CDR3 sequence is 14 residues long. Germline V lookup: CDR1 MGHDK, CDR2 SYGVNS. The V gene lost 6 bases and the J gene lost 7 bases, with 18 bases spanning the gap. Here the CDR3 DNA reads TGTGCCAGCAGCTTATTGGGCGGGGACCGTGGCTACACCTTC. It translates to CASSLLGGDRGYTF.

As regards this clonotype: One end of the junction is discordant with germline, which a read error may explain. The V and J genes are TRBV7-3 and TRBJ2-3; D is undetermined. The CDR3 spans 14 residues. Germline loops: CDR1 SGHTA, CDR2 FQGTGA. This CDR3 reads CASSLTAGRETQYF. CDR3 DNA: TGTGCCAGCAGCTTAACAGCAGGCCGCGAAACGCAGTACTTT.

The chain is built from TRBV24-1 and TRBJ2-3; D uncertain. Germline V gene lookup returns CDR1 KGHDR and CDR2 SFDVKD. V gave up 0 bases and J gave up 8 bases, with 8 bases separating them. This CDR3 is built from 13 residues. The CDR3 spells CATSDLSLGTQYF. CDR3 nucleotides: TGTGCCACCAGTGATTTGAGTCTGGGTACGCAGTATTTT.

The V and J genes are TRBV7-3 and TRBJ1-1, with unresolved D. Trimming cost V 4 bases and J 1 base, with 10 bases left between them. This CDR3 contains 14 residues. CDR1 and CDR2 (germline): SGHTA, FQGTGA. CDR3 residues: CASSCAAANTEAFF. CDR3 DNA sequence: TGTGCCAGCAGCTGCGCAGCGGCGAACACTGAAGCTTTCTTT. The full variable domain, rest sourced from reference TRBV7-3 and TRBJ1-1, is GAGVSQTPSNKVTEKGKYVELRCDPISGHTALYWYRQSLGQGPEFLIYFQGTGAADDSGLPNDRFFAVRPEGSVSTLKIQRTERGDSAVYLCASSCAAANTEAFFGQGTRLTVV.

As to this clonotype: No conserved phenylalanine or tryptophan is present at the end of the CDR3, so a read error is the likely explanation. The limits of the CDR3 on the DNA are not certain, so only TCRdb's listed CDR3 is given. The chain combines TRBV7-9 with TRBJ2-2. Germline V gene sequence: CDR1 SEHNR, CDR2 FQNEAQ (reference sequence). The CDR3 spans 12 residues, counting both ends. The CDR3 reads CASSPEHGALTD.

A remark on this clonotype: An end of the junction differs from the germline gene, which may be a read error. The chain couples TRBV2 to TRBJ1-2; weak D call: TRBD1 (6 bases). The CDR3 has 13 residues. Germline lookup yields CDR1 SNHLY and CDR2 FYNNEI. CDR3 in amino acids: CASSQSRGCCFNF. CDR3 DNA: TGTGCCAGCAGCCAATCCAGGGGTTGTTGCTTCAACTTC.

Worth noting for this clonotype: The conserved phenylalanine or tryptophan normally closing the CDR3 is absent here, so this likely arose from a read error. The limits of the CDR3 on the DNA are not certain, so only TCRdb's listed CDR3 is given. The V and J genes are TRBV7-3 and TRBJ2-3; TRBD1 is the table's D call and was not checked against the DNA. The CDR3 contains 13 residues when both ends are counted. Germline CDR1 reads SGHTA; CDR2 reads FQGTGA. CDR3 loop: CASRDGGTATKDL.

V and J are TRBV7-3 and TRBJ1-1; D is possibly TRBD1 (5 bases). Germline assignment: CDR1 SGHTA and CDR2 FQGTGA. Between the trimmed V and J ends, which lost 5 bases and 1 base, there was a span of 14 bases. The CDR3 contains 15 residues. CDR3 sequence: CASSADLTENTEAFF. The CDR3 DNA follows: TGTGCCAGCAGCGCAGATCTGACAGAGAACACTGAAGCTTTCTTT.

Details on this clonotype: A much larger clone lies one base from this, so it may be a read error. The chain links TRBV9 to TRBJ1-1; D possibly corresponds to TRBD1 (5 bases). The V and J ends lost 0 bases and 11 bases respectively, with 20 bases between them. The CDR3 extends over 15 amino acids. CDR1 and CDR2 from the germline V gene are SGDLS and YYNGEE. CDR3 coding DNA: TGTGCCAGCAGCGTAGGACTAGCGGACACAGATACGGCTTTCTTT. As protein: CASSVGLADTDTAFF.

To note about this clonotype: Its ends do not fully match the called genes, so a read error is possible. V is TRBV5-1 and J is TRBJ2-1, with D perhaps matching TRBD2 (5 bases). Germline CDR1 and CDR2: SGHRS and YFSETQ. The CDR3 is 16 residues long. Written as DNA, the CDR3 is TGTGCCAGCAGCCTAGGTCCGGGGAGAACCTACAATGAGCAGTTCTTT. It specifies CASSLGPGRTYNEQFF.

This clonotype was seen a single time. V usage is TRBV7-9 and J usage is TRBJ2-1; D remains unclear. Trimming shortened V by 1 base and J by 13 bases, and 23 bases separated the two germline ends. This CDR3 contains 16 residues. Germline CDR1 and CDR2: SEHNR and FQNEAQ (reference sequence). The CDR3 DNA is TGTGCCAGCAGCTTAGGAGAGACCCAGTACTGCGGTGCACAGTTCTTC. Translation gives CASSLGETQYCGAQFF.

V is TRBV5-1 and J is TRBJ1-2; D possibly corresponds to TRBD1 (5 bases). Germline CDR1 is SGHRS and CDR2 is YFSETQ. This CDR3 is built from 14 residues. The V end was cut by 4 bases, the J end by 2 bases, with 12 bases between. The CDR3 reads CASSEPQGNYGYTF. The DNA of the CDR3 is TGCGCCAGCAGCGAACCCCAGGGAAACTATGGCTACACCTTC.

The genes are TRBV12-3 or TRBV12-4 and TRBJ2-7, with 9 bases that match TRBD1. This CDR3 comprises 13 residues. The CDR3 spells CASSAQGARAQHV. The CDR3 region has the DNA TGTGCCAGCAGTGCACAGGGGGCGAGGGCGCAGCACGTC.

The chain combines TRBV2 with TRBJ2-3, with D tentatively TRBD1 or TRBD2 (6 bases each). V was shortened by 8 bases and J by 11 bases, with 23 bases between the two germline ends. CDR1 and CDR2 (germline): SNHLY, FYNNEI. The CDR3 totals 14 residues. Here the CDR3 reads CASGDGGADTQQYF. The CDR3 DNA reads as TGTGCCAGCGGGGACGGGGGCGCAGATACTCAGCAGTATTTT.

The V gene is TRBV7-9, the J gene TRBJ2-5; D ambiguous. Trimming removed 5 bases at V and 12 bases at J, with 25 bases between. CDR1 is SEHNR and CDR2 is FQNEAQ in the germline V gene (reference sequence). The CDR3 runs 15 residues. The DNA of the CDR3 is TGTGCCAGCAGCCTAGGTACTTCAGGCCTGGTGATCGAGTACTTC. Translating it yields CASSLGTSGLVIEYF.

This CDR3 reads CAISAAAGPYEQYF. CDR3 coding DNA: TGTGCCATCAGTGCCGCCGCAGGTCCGTACGAGCAGTACTTC. This chain connects TRBV10-3 to TRBJ2-3; unclear D gene. The J call is in doubt because the DNA end fits TRBJ2-7 better. The germline gives CDR1 ENHRY, CDR2 SYGVKD. The CDR3 consists of 14 residues.

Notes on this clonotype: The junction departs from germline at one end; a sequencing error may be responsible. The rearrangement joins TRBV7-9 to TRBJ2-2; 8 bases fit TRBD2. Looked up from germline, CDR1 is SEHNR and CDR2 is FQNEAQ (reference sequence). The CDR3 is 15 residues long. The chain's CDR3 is CTSSQRGPNTGELFF. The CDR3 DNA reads TGTACCAGCAGCCAGCGGGGGCCGAACACCGGGGAGCTGTTTTTT.

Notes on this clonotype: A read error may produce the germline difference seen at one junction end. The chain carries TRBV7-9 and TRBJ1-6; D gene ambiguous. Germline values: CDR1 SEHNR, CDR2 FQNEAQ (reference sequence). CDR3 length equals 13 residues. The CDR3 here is CASSAGSGSNLDF. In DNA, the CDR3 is TGTGCCAGCAGCGCAGGTTCCGGGTCAAACCTCGACTTT.

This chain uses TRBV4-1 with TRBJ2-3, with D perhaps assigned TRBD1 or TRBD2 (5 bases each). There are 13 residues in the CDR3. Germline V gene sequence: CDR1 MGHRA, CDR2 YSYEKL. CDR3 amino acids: CEIGDGGTDTQYF. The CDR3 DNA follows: TGCGAGATCGGGGACGGGGGCACAGATACGCAGTATTTT.

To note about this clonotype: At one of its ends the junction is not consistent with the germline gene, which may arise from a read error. The CDR3 nucleotides are TGTGCCAGCAGTGAGTCGTATCGGAATCAGGCCCAGCATTTT. It encodes CASSESYRNQAQHF. This chain connects TRBV2 to TRBJ2-2; D is unclear. Matching the DNA end better, TRBJ1-5 makes the J call doubtful. This CDR3 is built from 14 residues. Per the germline V gene, CDR1 is SNHLY and CDR2 is FYNNEI.

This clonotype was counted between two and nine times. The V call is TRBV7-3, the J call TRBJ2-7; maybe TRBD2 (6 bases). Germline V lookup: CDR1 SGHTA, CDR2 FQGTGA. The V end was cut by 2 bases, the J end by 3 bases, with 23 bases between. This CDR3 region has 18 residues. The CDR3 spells CASSLAPGGTALYYEQYV. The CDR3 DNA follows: TGTGCCAGCAGCTTAGCTCCAGGCGGGACTGCGCTTTACTACGAGCAGTACGTC.

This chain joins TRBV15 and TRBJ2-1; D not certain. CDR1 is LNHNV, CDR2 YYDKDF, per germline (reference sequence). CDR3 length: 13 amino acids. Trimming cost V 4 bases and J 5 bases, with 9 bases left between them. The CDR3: CATSIRPDNEQFF. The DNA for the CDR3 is TGTGCCACCAGCATAAGACCTGACAATGAGCAGTTCTTC.

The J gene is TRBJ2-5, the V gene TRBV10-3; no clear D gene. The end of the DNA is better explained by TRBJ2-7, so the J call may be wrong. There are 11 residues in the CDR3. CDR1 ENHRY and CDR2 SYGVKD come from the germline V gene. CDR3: CAIQGGYEQYF. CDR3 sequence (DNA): TGTGCCATCCAAGGTGGCTACGAGCAGTACTTC.